Sequencing of this TCR beta chain was carried out in a study of cytotoxic CD8 clonotypes in ibrutinib-treated CLL. Overall study: For this cohort, patients were 10 to 11 relapsed/refractory and around 15 treatment-naive, while approximately 17 were IGHV unmutated.

The CDR3 consists of 18 residues. Germline assignment: CDR1 SGHDT and CDR2 YYEEEE. V lost 4 bases, J lost 6 bases, and 26 bases lay in between. Deep sequencing aimed at 1 in 200,000 to 1 in 1 million T cells' resolution. Profiled with immunoSEQ multiplex PCR; TCRdb holds only in-frame clones, not every one. The data contain about 330,000 clones, roughly two thirds of them singletons. The chain combines TRBV5-6 with TRBJ1-5, with D uncertain. This clonotype was obtained from a human donor with chronic lymphocytic leukemia. The sequenced sample was PBMCs, obtained after 36 months of ibrutinib treatment. In DNA, the CDR3 is TGTGCCAGCAGCCACTACTGGTCGGTCTCGGGTCTTGGTCAGCCCCAGCATTTT. Translating gives CASSHYWSVSGLGQPQHF.